The T cell receptor beta chain under discussion was sequenced for a study of CD8+ T cells in alopecia areata. The treatment here: oral pan-JAK inhibitor, 5-10 mg twice daily. Those with alopecia areata gave lesional scalp punch biopsies and peripheral blood. RNA was isolated and reverse transcribed to cDNA, the sequencing template. Sequencing was performed with immunoSEQ multiplex PCR; in TCRdb, only in-frame clones are kept and a portion is missing. Of 110,000 to 150,000 clones in the sample, approximately 85% were seen once. The sequence was collected from a human donor with alopecia areata. Here the sequenced sample was CD8+ T cells sorted from blood, taken at week 4, from a patient treated with tofacitinib.

The CDR3 loop reads CASSYSQGGNQPQHF. CDR3 bases: TGTGCCAGCAGTTACTCTCAGGGAGGGAATCAGCCCCAGCATTTT. This chain connects TRBV6-5 to TRBJ1-5, with a weak D call TRBD1 (5 bases). Germline CDR1 reads MNHEY; CDR2 reads SVGAGI. The CDR3 runs to 15 residues. V lost 0 bases and J 4 bases, leaving 10 bases between the germline ends.